Sequencing of this T cell receptor beta chain was carried out in a study of cytomegalovirus exposure and HLA in healthy donors. Study at large: Across under 450 genotyped donors, just over 80% landed in the Caucasian-associated ancestry cluster.

Points on this clone: The antigen is undetermined.

The PCR used 60 Vbeta and 13 Jbeta primers. Profiled with immunoSEQ multiplex PCR; TCRdb holds only in-frame clones, not every one. Here the sample spans some 140,000 clones, approximately 80% being singletons. Whole-study findings and limits: TCR beta sequences reportedly predicted most subjects' HLA-A and HLA-B alleles accurately.

Germline CDR1 and CDR2: SGHAT and FQNNGV. This CDR3 comprises 15 residues. J gave up 1 base and V 3 bases, and 1 base lay outside the gene matches. The clonotype was recovered from a man aged 25 to 45 in good health and CMV-seronegative. The V and J genes are TRBV11-2 and TRBJ2-5, with 11 bases fitting TRBD1. The sequenced sample was PBMCs. Here the CDR3 DNA reads TGTGCCAGCAGCTTTGGGACAGGGGGCCAAGAGACCCAGTACTTC. Translating it yields CASSFGTGGQETQYF.